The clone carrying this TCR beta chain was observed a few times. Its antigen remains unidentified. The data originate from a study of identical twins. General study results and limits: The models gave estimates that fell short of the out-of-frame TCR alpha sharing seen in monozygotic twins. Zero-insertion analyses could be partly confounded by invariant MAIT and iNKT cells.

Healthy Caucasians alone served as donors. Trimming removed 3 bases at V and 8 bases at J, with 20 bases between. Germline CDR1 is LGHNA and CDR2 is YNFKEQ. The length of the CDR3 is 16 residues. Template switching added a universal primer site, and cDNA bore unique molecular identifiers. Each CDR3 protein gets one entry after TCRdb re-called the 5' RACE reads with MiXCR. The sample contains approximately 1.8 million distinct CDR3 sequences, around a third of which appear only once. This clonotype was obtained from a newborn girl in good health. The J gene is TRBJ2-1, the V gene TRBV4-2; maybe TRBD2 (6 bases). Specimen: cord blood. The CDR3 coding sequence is TGTGCCAGCAGCCAGCCACTTGGTGGGGCTAGCGATGAGCAGTTCTTC. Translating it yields CASSQPLGGASDEQFF.